The 7 T cell receptor beta chains reported below all come from one sample, sequenced in a study of metastatic and nonmetastatic thyroid tumors. The entire patient cohort was treatment-naive prior to thyroid surgery. Via MiXCR, TCRdb re-called the PCR reads. Of over 10,000 clones listed, 9% to 14% are singletons. The sequenced material came from blood. All receptors derive from a female donor with papillary thyroid cancer or a benign thyroid nodule (not recorded which). Some clones in this sample may be carry-over from other donors' samples.

This rearrangement joins TRBV27 to TRBJ2-3; 7 positions agree with TRBD1. The junction had 9 bases not matched to a gene; V was cut back by 7 bases and J by 2 bases. The germline V gene has CDR1 MNHEY and CDR2 SMNVEV (reference sequence). The CDR3 consists of 15 residues. DNA of the CDR3: TGTGCCAGCACCCTGAAGGGGGCAACCACAGATACGCAGTATTTT. This encodes CASTLKGATTDTQYF.

This clone came up many times. J is TRBJ2-7 and V is TRBV5-4; 9 nucleotides line up with TRBD1. This CDR3 region has 15 residues. CDR1 and CDR2 from the germline V gene are SGHNT and YYREEE (reference sequence). Trimming took 0 bases from V and 2 from J; bases not matched to a gene: 3. The CDR3 DNA is TGTGCCAGCAGCTTGGTAGGACAGGGGACCTACGAGCAGTACTTC. This translates into CASSLVGQGTYEQYF.

This clone has at least ten counts. The J gene is TRBJ2-2, the V gene TRBV2; a weak D match, TRBD2 (6 bases). The germline V and J ends were trimmed by 2 bases and 1 base, with 8 bases remaining between them. CDR3 length equals 15 residues. CDR1 is SNHLY, CDR2 FYNNEI, per germline. The CDR3 region is CASSEIAENTGELFF. CDR3 bases: TGTGCCAGCAGTGAAATAGCGGAGAACACCGGGGAGCTGTTTTTT.

This clone was found a few times. V is TRBV6-2 or TRBV6-3 and J is TRBJ2-5; D uncertain. V was trimmed by 2 bases and J by 5 bases, leaving 12 bases between them. This CDR3 has 14 residues. CDR1 is MNHEY, CDR2 SVGEGT, per germline. The CDR3 nucleotides are TGTGCCAGCAGTTACCCGCCACGATGTGAGACCCAGTACTTC. This sequence encodes CASSYPPRCETQYF.

This clone is medium-sized in the sample. This chain joins TRBV6-2 or TRBV6-3 and TRBJ2-1, with a tentative D call TRBD2 (5 bases). The V gene's germline CDR1 is MNHEY and CDR2 SVGEGT. V shed 2 bases and J shed 3 bases, with 8 bases lying between them. This CDR3 has 14 amino acids. CDR3 sequence: CASSYVSGYNEQFF. The CDR3 DNA reads TGTGCCAGCAGTTACGTCAGCGGCTACAATGAGCAGTTCTTC.

The J gene is TRBJ2-2, the V gene TRBV24-1; weak D call: TRBD2 (5 bases). The CDR3 loop spans 16 amino acids. Trimming removed 2 bases from V and 5 bases from J, with 14 bases in between. Germline loops: CDR1 KGHDR, CDR2 SFDVKD. The CDR3 region is CATSDSTASGTGELFF. CDR3 in DNA: TGTGCCACCAGTGATTCGACGGCCTCGGGGACCGGGGAGCTGTTTTTT.

The V call is TRBV28, the J call TRBJ2-4, with D possibly being TRBD2 (5 bases). The germline V and J ends were trimmed by 5 bases and 1 base, with 12 bases remaining between them. Germline assignment: CDR1 MDHEN and CDR2 SYDVKM. This CDR3 has 15 amino acids. Here the CDR3 DNA reads TGTGCCAGCAGTCGGAGGTCGGGGGCCAAAAACATTCAGTACTTC. It is translated as CASSRRSGAKNIQYF. The full variable domain, in which reference TRBV28 and TRBJ2-4 provide the parts outside the CDR3, is DVKVTQSSRYLVKRTGEKVFLECVQDMDHENMFWYRQDPGLGLRLIYFSYDVKMKEKGDIPEGYSVSREKKERFSLILESASTNQTSMYLCASSRRSGAKNIQYFGAGTRLSVL.